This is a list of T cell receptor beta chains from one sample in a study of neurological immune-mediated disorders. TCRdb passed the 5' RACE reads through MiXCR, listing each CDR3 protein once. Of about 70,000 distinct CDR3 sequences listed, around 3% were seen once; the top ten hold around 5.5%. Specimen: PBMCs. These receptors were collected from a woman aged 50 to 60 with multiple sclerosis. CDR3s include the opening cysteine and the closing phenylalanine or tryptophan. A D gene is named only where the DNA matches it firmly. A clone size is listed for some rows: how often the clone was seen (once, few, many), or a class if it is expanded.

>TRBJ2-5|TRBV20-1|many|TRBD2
TGCAGTGCTAGAGTGCTAGCGGGAGGGAAGGGGACCCAGTACTTC
CSARVLAGGKGTQYF
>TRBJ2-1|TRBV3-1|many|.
TGTGCCAGCAGCCGCACTAGCATAAGCTCCTACAATGAGCAGTTCTTC
CASSRTSISSYNEQFF
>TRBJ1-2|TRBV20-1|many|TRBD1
TGCAGTGCTGCGGGGACAGATCATAACTATGGCTACACCTTC
CSAAGTDHNYGYTF
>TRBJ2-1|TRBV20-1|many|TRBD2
TGCAGTGCTAGGTATGGACTAGCGGGGGACAATGAGCAGTTCTTC
CSARYGLAGDNEQFF
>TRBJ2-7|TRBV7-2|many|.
TGTGCCAGCAGCTTAGCCGGGGACATCTACGAGCAGTACTTC
CASSLAGDIYEQYF
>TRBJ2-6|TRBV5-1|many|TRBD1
TGCGCCAGCAGCTCTGGACAGGGGGCCTCGGGTGGCAACGTCCTGACTTTC
CASSSGQGASGGNVLTF
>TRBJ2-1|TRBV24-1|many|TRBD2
TGTGCCACCACCGACCGGGGGGTACACAATGAGCAGTTCTTC
CATTDRGVHNEQFF
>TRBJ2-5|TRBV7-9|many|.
TGTGCCAGCAGCTTAGCTCCCGACCAAGAGACCCAGTACTTC
CASSLAPDQETQYF
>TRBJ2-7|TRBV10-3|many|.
TGTGCCATCAGTGAGCAGGGTTCCTACGAGCAGTACTTC
CAISEQGSYEQYF
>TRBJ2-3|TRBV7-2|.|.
TGTGCCAGCAGTTGGGGCTCGGATACGCAGTATTTT
CASSWGSDTQYF
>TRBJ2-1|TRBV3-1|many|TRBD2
TGTGCCAGCAGCACCCGATACAAGACTAGCGGGAGGTACAATGAGCAGTTCTTC
CASSTRYKTSGRYNEQFF
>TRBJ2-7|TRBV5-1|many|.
TGCGCCAGCAGGGCCGAGGGTCGGGACGGGGAGCAGTACTTC
CASRAEGRDGEQYF
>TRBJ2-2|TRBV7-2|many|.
TGTGCCAGCAGCCCGGCATCTCCCGGGGAGCTGTTTTTT
CASSPASPGELFF
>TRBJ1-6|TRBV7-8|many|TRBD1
TGTGCCAGCAGCTCGGGACAGGGAGGAAATTCACCCCTCCACTTT
CASSSGQGGNSPLHF
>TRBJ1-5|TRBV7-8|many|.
TGTGCCAGCAGCCCAGAGGGACATCCTGCAAGGCCCCAGCATTTT
CASSPEGHPARPQHF
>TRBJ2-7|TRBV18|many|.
TGTGCCAGCTCATCGACACAAACCTACGAGCAGTACTTC
CASSSTQTYEQYF
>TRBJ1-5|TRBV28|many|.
TGTGCCAGCAGTTCGGGTTCTTGGGGGGGAAGGAGCAATCAGCCCCAGCATTTT
CASSSGSWGGRSNQPQHF